This T cell receptor (beta chain) originates from a study of identical twins. Study-wide results and caveats: Alpha sequences out of frame and shared by twins had excess low generation probability.

In regard to this clonotype: The antigen is undetermined.

TCRdb called the 5' RACE reads again in MiXCR, with one record for every CDR3 protein. The sample contains about 660,000 distinct CDR3 sequences, approximately 9% of which appear only once. J gave up 7 bases and V 5 bases, and 5 bases lay outside the gene matches. The germline V gene has CDR1 DFQATT and CDR2 SNEGSKA (reference sequence). The CDR3 loop spans 13 amino acids. These data were also filed under a second study, of yellow fever vaccine responses in identical twins. That publication notes: Vaccine T cell responses of twins reportedly seemed partly convergent and partly personalized.

This receptor was identified in a woman under 30 in good health. The V call is TRBV20-1, the J call TRBJ2-1; 10 nucleotides line up with TRBD2. The sequenced sample was PBMCs. The CDR3 loop is CSAGASGGNEQFF. The CDR3 DNA is TGCAGTGCTGGGGCTAGCGGGGGAAATGAGCAGTTCTTC.